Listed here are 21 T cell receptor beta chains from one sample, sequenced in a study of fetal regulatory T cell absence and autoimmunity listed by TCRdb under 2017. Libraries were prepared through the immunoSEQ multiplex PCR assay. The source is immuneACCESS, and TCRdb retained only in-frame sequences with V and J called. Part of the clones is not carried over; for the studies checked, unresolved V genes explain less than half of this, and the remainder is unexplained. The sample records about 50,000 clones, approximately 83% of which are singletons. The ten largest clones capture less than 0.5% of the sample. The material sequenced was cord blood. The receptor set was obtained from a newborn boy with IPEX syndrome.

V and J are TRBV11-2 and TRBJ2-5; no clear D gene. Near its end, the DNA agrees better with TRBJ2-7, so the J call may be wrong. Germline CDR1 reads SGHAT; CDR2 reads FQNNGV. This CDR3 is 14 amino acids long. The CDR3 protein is CASSRSGQTYEQYF. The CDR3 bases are TGTGCCAGCAGCCGGTCCGGGCAAACCTACGAGCAGTACTTC.

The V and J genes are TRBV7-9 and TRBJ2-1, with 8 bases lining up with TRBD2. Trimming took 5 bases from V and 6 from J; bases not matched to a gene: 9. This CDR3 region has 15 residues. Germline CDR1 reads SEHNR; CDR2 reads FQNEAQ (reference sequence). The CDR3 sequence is CASSKTERELNEQFF. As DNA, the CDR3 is TGTGCCAGCAGCAAAACCGAGCGGGAGCTCAATGAGCAGTTCTTC.

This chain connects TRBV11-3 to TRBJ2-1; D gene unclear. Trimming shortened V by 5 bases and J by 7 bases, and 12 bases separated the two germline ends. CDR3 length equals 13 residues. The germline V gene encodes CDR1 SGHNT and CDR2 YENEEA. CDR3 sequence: CASSPTWGNEQFF. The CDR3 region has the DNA TGTGCCAGCAGCCCGACCTGGGGAAATGAGCAGTTCTTC.

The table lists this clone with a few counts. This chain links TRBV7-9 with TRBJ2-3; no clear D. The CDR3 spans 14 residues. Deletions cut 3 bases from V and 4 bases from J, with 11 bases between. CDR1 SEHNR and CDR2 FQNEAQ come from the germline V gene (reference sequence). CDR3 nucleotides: TGTGCCAGCAGCTTGTCTGGGTTTGCAGATACGCAGTATTTT. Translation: CASSLSGFADTQYF.

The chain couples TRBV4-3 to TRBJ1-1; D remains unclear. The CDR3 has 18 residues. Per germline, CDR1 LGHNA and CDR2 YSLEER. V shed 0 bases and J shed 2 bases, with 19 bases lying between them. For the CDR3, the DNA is TGCGCCAGCAGCCAAGAATGGGGAAGGCTGGCTCGAAACACTGAAGCTTTCTTT. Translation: CASSQEWGRLARNTEAFF.

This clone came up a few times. CDR3 loop: CASSARGGYTF. CDR3 coding DNA: TGTGCCAGCAGCGCCAGGGGTGGCTACACCTTC. J is TRBJ1-2 and V is TRBV9; perhaps TRBD1 as D (6 bases). Trimming pared 3 bases from V and 7 bases from J, leaving 7 bases between. This CDR3 region has 11 residues. From germline, CDR1 is SGDLS and CDR2 YYNGEE.

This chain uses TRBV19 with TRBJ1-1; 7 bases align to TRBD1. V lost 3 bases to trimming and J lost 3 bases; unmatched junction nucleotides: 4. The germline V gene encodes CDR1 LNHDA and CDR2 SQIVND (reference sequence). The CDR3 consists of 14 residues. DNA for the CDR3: TGTGCCAGTAGTATGGCCAGGGGGGACACTGAAGCTTTCTTT. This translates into CASSMARGDTEAFF. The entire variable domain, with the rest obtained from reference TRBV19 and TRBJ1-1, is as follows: DGGITQSPKYLFRKEGQNVTLSCEQNLNHDAMYWYRQDPGQGLRLIYYSQIVNDFQKGDIAEGYSVSREKKESFPLTVTSAQKNPTAFYLCASSMARGDTEAFFGQGTRLTVV.

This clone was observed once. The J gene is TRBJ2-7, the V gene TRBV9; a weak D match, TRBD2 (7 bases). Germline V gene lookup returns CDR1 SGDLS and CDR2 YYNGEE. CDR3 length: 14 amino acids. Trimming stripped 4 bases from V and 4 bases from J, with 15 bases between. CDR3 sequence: CASSPLGGAYEQYF. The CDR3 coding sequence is TGTGCCAGCAGCCCCCTAGGGGGGGCATACGAGCAGTACTTC.

CDR3 DNA sequence: TGTGCCAGCAGTCGAGACGGACATAGCAATCAGCCCCAGCATTTT. It yields the protein CASSRDGHSNQPQHF. The chain recombines TRBV6-1 with TRBJ1-5; D is perhaps TRBD1 (5 bases). This CDR3 is 15 amino acids long. Trimming took off 5 bases at V and 0 bases at J, with 11 bases between the two ends. Germline V gives CDR1 MNHNS, CDR2 SASEGT.

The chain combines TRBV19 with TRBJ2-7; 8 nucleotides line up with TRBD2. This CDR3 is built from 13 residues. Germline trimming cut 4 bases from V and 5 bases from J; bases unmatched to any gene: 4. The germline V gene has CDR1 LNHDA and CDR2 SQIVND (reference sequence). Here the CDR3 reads CASSRIGGDEQYF. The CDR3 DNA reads TGTGCCAGTAGTAGGATCGGGGGGGACGAGCAGTACTTC. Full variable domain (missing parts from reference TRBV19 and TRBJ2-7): DGGITQSPKYLFRKEGQNVTLSCEQNLNHDAMYWYRQDPGQGLRLIYYSQIVNDFQKGDIAEGYSVSREKKESFPLTVTSAQKNPTAFYLCASSRIGGDEQYFGPGTRLTVT.

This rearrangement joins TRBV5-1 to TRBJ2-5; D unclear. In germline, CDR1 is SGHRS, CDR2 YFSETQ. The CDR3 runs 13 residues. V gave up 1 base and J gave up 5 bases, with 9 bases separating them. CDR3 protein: CASSLMQSETQYF. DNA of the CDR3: TGCGCCAGCAGCTTGATGCAGTCGGAGACCCAGTACTTC. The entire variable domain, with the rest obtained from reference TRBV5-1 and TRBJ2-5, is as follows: KAGVTQTPRYLIKTRGQQVTLSCSPISGHRSVSWYQQTPGQGLQFLFEYFSETQRNKGNFPGRFSGRQFSNSRSEMNVSTLELGDSALYLCASSLMQSETQYFGPGTRLLVL.

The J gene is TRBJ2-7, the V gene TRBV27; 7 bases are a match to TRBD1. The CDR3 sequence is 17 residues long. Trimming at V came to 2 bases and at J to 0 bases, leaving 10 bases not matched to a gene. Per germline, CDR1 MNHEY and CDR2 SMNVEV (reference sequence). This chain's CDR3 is CASSLGSRTGGSYEQYF. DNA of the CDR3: TGTGCCAGCAGTTTAGGATCCAGGACAGGCGGCTCCTACGAGCAGTACTTC.

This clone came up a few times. CDR3 in amino acids: CASSSGGTGALNTEAFF. CDR3 nucleotide sequence: TGTGCCAGCAGCTCAGGGGGGACAGGGGCTTTGAACACTGAAGCTTTCTTT. The V gene is TRBV9, the J gene TRBJ1-1, with 10 positions matching TRBD1. CDR3 length: 17 residues. Germline V gene data show CDR1 as SGDLS and CDR2 as YYNGEE. V shed 4 bases, J shed 0 bases, and the junction held 9 bases outside the gene matches.

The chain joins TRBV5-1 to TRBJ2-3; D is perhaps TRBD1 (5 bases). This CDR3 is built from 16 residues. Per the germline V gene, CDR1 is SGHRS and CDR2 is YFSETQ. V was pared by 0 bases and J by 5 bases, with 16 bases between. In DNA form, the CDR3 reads TGCGCCAGCAGCTTGGCTCCGTACTCGACAGTAGATACGCAGTATTTT. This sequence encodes CASSLAPYSTVDTQYF.

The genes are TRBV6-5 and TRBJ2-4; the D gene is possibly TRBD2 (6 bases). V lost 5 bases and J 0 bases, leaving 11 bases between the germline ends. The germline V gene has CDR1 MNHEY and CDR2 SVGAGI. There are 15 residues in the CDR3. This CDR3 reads CASSPTGVAKNIQYF. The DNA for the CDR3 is TGTGCCAGCAGTCCAACGGGGGTAGCCAAAAACATTCAGTACTTC.

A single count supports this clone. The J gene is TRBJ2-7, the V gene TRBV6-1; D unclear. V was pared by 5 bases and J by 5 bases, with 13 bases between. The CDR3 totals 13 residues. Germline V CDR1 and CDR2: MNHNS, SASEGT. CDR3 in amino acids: CASSPILRNEQYF. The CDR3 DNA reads TGTGCCAGCAGTCCGATATTGAGGAACGAGCAGTACTTC.

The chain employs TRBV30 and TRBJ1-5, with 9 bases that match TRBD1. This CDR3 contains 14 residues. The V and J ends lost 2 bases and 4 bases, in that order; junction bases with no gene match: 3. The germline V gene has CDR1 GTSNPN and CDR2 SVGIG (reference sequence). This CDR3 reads CAWSPGQGNQPQHF. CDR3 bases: TGTGCCTGGAGTCCCGGACAGGGGAATCAGCCCCAGCATTTT. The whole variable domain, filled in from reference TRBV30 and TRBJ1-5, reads SQTIHQWPATLVQPVGSPLSLECTVEGTSNPNLYWYRQAAGRGLQLLFYSVGIGQISSEVPQNLSASRPQDRQFILSSKKLLLSDSGFYLCAWSPGQGNQPQHFGDGTRLSIL.

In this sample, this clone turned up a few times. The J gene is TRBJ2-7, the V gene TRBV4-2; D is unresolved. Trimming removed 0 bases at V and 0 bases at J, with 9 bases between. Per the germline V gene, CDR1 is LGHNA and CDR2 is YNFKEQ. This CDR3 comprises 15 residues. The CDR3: CASSQEDTNSYEQYF. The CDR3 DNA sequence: TGTGCCAGCAGCCAAGAAGACACAAACTCCTACGAGCAGTACTTC.

CDR3 amino acids: CASSGDQNEQFF. The CDR3 nucleotides read TGTGCCAGCAGTGGGGACCAAAATGAGCAGTTCTTC. The rearrangement joins TRBV2 to TRBJ2-1, with D perhaps given as TRBD1 or TRBD2 (5 bases each). The CDR3 contains 12 residues. From germline, CDR1 is SNHLY and CDR2 FYNNEI. Trimming stripped 4 bases from V and 7 bases from J, with 8 bases between.

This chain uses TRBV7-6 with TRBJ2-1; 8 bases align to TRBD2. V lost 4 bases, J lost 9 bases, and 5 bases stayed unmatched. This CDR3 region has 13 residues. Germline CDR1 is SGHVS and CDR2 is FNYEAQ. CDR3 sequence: CASSSLAGIEQFF. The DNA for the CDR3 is TGTGCCAGCAGCTCCTTAGCGGGGATTGAGCAGTTCTTC.

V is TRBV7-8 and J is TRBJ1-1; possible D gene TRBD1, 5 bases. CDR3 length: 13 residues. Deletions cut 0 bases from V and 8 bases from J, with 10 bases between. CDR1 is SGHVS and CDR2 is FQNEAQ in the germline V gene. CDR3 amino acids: CASSLAAGNEAFF. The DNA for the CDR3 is TGTGCCAGCAGCTTAGCGGCAGGGAACGAAGCTTTCTTT.